The clone carrying this TCR beta chain appeared once. The source of the sample is a study of T cell changes during pregnancy in multiple sclerosis. The assay was immunoSEQ multiplex PCR, and TCRdb's table has in-frame clones only and misses some. The sample has about 50,000 clones; approximately 90% are singletons. The sequences come from CD4+ T cells from peripheral blood mononuclear cells, collected after pregnancy. The clonotype comes from a female donor with multiple sclerosis, enrolled in a pregnancy study.

As DNA, the CDR3 is TGTGCCAGTAGTACCCCCCCACCGGGAACGTATGGCTACACCTTC. This translates into CASSTPPPGTYGYTF. The V gene is TRBV19, the J gene TRBJ1-2; unclear D gene. Looked up from germline, CDR1 is LNHDA and CDR2 is SQIVND (reference sequence). CDR3 size: 15 residues. Between the trimmed V and J ends, which lost 4 bases and 5 bases, there was a span of 17 bases.